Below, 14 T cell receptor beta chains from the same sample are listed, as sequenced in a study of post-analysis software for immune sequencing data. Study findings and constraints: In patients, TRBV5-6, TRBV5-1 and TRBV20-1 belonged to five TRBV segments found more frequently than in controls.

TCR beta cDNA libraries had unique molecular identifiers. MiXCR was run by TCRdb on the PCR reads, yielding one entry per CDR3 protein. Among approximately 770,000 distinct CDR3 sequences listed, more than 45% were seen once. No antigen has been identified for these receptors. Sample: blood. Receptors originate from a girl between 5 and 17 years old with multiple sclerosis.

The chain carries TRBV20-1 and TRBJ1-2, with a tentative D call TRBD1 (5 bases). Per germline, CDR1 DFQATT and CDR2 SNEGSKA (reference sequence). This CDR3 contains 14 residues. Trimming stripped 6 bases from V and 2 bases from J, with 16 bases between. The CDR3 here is CSARGTKGNYGYTF. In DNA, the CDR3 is TGCAGTGCCCGAGGGACGAAGGGGAACTATGGCTACACCTTC.

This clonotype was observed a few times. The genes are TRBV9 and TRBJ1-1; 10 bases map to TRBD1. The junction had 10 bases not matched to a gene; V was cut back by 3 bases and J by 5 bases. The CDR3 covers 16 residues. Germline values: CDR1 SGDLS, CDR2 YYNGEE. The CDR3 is CASSALGTGEGTEAFF. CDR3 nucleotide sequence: TGTGCCAGCAGCGCCCTTGGGACAGGGGAGGGGACTGAAGCTTTCTTT.

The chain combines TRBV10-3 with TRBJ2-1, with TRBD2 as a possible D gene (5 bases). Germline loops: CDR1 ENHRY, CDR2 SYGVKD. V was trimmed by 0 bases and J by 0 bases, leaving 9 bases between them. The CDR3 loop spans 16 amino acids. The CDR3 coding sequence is TGTGCCATCAGTGAGTCCCTAGGGAGCTCCTACAATGAGCAGTTCTTC. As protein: CAISESLGSSYNEQFF.

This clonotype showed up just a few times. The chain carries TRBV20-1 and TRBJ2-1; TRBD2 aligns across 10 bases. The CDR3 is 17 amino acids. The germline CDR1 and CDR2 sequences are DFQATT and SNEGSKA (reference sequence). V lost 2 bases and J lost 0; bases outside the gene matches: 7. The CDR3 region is CSARSSGRVSSYNEQFF. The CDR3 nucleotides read TGCAGTGCTAGATCAAGCGGGAGGGTAAGCTCCTACAATGAGCAGTTCTTC.

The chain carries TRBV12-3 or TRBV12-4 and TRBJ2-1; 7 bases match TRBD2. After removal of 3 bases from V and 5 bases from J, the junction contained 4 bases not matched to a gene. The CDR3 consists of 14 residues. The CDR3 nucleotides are TGTGCCAGCAGTTTCAACGGGAGGAACAATGAGCAGTTCTTC. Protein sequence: CASSFNGRNNEQFF.

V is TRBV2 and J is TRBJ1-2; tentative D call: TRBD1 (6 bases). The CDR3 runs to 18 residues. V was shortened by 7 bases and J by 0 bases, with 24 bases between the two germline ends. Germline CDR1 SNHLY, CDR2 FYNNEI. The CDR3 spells CASKIMVVTGDTNYGYTF. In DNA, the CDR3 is TGTGCCAGCAAGATTATGGTTGTGACAGGCGACACTAACTATGGCTACACCTTC.

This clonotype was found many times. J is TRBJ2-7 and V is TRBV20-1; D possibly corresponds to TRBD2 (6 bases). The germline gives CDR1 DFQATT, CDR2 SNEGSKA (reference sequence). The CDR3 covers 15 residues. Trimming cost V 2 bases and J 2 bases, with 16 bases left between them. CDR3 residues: CSARSIDTGAYEQYF. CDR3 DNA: TGCAGTGCTAGATCCATTGACACGGGAGCCTACGAGCAGTACTTC.

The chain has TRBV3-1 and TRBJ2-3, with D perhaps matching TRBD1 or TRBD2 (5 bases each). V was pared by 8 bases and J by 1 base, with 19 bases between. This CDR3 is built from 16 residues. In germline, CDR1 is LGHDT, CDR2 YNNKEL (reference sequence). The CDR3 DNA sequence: TGTGCCAGCTCCCCGAAGGTCCCGGGGCGCACAGATACGCAGTATTTT. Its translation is CASSPKVPGRTDTQYF.

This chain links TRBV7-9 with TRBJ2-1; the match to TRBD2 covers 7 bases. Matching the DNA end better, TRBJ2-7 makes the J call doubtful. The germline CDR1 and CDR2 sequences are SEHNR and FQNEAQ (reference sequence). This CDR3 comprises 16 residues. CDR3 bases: TGTGCCAGCAGCTTACGGCTCAATAGGGACTACAATGAGCAGTACTTC. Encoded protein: CASSLRLNRDYNEQYF.

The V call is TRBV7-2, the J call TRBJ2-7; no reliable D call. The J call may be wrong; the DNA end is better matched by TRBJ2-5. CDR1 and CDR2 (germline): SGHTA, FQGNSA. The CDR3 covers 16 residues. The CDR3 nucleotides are TGTGCCAGCAGCTTAGCCGAAACGGCTCTTCTGGAGACCCAGTACTTC. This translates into CASSLAETALLETQYF.

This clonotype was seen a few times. CDR3: CASNRGTKNIQYF. The CDR3 DNA sequence: TGTGCCAGCAACCGGGGAACCAAAAACATTCAGTACTTC. The V and J genes are TRBV28 and TRBJ2-4, with D perhaps matching TRBD2 (5 bases). The germline gives CDR1 MDHEN, CDR2 SYDVKM. Trimming stripped 7 bases from V and 2 bases from J, with 9 bases between. The CDR3 sequence is 13 residues long.

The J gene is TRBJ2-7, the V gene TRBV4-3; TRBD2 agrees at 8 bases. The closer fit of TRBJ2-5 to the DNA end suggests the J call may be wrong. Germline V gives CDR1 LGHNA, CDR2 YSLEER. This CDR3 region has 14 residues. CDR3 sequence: CASSQGTSRETQYF. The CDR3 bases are TGCGCCAGCAGCCAAGGGACTAGCAGGGAGACCCAGTACTTC.

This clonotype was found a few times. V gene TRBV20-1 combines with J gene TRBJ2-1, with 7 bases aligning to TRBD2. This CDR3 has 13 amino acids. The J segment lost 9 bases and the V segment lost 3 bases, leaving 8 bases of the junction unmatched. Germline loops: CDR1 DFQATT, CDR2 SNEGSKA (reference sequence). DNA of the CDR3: TGCAGTGCTAGCCCCGGGAGGAAGGGTGAGCAGTTCTTC. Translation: CSASPGRKGEQFF.

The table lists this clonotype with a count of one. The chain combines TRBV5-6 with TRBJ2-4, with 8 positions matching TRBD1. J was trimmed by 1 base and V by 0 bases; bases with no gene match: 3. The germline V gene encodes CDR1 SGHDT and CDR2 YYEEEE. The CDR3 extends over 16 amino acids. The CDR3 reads CASSLAWDRAKNIQYF. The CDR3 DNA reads TGTGCCAGCAGCTTGGCTTGGGACAGGGCCAAAAACATTCAGTACTTC.